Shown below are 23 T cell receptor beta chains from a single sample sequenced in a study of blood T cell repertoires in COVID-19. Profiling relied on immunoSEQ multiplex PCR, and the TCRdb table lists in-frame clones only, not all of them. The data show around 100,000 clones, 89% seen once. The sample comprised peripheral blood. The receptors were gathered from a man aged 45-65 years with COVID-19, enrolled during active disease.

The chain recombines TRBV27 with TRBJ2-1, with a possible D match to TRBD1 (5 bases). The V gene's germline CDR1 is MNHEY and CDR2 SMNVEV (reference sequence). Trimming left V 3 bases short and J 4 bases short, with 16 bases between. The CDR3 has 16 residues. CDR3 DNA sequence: TGTGCCAGCAGTTTCCAGGGTTACCTATCATACAATGAGCAGTTCTTC. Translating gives CASSFQGYLSYNEQFF.

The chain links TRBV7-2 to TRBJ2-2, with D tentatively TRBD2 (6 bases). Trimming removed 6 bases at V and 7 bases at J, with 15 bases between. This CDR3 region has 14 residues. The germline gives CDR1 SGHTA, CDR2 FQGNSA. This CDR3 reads CASRPTPGVGELFF. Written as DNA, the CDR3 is TGTGCCAGCAGGCCCACCCCGGGGGTCGGGGAGCTGTTTTTT.

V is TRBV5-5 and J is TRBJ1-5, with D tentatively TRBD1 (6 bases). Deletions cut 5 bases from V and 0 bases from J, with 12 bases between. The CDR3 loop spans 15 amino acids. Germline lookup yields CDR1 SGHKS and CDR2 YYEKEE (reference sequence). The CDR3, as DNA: TGTGCCAGCAGTTGGGACACTTATAGCAATCAGCCCCAGCATTTT. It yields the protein CASSWDTYSNQPQHF.

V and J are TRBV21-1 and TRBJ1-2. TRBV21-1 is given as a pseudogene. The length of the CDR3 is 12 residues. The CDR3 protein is CASSKTLLLSLF. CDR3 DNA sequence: TGTGCCAGCAGCAAAACCTTACTCCTTTCCCTCTTC.

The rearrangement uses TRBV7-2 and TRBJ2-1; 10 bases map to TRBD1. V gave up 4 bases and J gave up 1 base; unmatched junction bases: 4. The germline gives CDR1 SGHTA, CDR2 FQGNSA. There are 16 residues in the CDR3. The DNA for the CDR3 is TGTGCCAGCAGCTACGACAGGGGGCAATCCTACAATGAGCAGTTCTTC. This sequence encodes CASSYDRGQSYNEQFF.

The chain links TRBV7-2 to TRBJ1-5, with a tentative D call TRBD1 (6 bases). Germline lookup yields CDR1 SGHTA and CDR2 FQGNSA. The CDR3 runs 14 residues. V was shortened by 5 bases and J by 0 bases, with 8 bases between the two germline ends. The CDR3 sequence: CASSPDSSNQPQHF. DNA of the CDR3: TGTGCCAGCAGCCCGGACAGTAGCAATCAGCCCCAGCATTTT.

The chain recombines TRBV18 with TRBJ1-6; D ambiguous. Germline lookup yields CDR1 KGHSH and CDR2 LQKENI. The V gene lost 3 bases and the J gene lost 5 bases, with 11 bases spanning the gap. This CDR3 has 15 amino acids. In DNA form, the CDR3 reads TGTGCCAGCTCACCCGAAGGAGGGAATAATTCACCCCTCCACTTT. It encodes CASSPEGGNNSPLHF.

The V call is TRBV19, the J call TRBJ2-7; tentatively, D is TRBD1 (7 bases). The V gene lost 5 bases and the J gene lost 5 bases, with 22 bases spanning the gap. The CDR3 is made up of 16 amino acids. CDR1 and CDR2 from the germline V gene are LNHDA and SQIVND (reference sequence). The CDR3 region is CASSANLRQGGNEQYF. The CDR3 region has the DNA TGTGCCAGTAGTGCCAACTTAAGACAGGGAGGAAACGAGCAGTACTTC.

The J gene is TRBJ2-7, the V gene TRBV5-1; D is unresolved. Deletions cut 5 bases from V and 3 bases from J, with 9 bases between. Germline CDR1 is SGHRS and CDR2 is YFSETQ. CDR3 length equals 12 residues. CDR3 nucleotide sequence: TGCGCCAGCAGTTCCAGCGTCTACGAGCAGTACTTC. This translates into CASSSSVYEQYF.

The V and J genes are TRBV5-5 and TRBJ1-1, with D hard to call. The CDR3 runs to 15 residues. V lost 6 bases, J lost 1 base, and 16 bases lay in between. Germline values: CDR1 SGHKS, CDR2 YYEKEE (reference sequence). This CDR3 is CASTGFPDSNTEAFF. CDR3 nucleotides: TGTGCCAGCACCGGCTTCCCGGACTCGAACACTGAAGCTTTCTTT.

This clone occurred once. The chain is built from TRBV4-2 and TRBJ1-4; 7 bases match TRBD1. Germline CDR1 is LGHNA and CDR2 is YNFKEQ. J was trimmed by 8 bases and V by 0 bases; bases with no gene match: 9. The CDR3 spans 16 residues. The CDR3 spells CASSQEPERGREKLFF. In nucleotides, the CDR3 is TGTGCCAGCAGCCAAGAGCCGGAGAGGGGGCGGGAAAAACTGTTTTTT.

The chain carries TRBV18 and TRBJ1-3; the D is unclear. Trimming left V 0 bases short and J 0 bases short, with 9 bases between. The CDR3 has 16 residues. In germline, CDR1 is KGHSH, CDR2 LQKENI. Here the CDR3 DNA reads TGTGCCAGCTCACCACCTGAACAGCTCTCTGGAAACACCATATATTTT. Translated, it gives CASSPPEQLSGNTIYF.

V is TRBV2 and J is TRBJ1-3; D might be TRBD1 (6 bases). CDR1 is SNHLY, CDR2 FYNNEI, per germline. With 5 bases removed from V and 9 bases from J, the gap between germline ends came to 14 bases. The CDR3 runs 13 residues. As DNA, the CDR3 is TGTGCCAGCAGTCACAGGGATTTCGGCACCATATATTTT. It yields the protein CASSHRDFGTIYF.

The CDR3 protein is CASSRRDRGPYGYTF. In DNA form, the CDR3 reads TGTGCCAGCTCACGACGGGACAGGGGGCCATATGGCTACACCTTC. The rearrangement uses TRBV18 and TRBJ1-2, with 12 bases lining up with TRBD1. Germline V gene lookup returns CDR1 KGHSH and CDR2 LQKENI. V lost 4 bases and J lost 5; bases outside the gene matches: 5. There are 15 residues in the CDR3.

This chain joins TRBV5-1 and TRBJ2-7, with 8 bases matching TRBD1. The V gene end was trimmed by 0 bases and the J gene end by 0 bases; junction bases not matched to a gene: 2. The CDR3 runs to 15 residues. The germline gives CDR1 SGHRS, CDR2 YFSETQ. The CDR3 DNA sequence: TGCGCCAGCAGCTTGGCAACAGGGGGCTCCTACGAGCAGTACTTC. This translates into CASSLATGGSYEQYF.

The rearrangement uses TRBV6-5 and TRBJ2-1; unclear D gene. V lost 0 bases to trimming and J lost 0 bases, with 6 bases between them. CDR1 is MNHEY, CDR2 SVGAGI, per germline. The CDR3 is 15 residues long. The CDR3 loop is CASSYSYSSYNEQFF. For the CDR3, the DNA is TGTGCCAGCAGTTACTCGTACAGCTCCTACAATGAGCAGTTCTTC.

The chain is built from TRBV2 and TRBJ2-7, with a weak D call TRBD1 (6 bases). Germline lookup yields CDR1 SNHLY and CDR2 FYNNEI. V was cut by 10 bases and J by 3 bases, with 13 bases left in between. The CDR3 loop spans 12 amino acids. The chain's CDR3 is CAIRTGNYEQYF. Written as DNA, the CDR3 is TGTGCCATCCGAACAGGGAACTACGAGCAGTACTTC.

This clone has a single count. The CDR3 DNA sequence: TGTGCCAGCAGTTTAATCGGCAGGGGATTGGACGAGCAGTACTTC. Amino acids: CASSLIGRGLDEQYF. The genes are TRBV27 and TRBJ2-7; TRBD1 might be the D (6 bases). The germline gives CDR1 MNHEY, CDR2 SMNVEV (reference sequence). This CDR3 comprises 15 residues. Trimming left V 2 bases short and J 5 bases short, with 16 bases between.

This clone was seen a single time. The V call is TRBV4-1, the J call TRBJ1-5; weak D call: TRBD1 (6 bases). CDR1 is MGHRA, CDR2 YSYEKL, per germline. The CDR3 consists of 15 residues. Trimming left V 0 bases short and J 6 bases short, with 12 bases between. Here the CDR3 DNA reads TGCGCCAGCAGCCAAGAGGGGGGGGCAAGTCAGCCCCAGCATTTT. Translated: CASSQEGGASQPQHF.

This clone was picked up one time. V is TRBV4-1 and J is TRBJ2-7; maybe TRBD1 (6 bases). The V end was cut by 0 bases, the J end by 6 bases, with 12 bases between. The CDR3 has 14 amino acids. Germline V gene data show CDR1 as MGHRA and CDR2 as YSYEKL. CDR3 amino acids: CASSQEIQGVEQYF. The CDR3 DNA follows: TGCGCCAGCAGCCAAGAAATACAGGGTGTCGAGCAGTACTTC.

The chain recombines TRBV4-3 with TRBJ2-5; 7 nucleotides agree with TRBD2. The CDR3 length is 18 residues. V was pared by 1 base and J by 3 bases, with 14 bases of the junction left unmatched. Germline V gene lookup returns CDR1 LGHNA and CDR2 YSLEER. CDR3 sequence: CASSQGRGQRGGKETQYF. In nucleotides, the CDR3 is TGCGCCAGCAGCCAAGGTCGGGGCCAGCGGGGCGGAAAAGAGACCCAGTACTTC.

The CDR3 DNA follows: TGCGCCAGCAGCTGGGACAGGGGAAGTGAGCAGTTCTTC. It codes for CASSWDRGSEQFF. This sequence joins TRBV5-1 and TRBJ2-1; 10 bases fit TRBD1. Germline V gene sequence: CDR1 SGHRS, CDR2 YFSETQ. J lost 9 bases, V lost 3 bases, and 3 bases had no gene match. The CDR3 runs 13 residues.

CDR3 sequence reads: CASSLYGSGWDNSYEQYF. CDR3 in DNA: TGCGCCAGCAGCTTGTACGGCAGTGGATGGGACAACTCCTACGAGCAGTACTTC. This rearrangement joins TRBV5-1 to TRBJ2-7; D is possibly TRBD1 (6 bases). The CDR3 has 18 residues. V shed 1 base and J shed 0 bases, with 20 bases lying between them. Germline assignment: CDR1 SGHRS and CDR2 YFSETQ.